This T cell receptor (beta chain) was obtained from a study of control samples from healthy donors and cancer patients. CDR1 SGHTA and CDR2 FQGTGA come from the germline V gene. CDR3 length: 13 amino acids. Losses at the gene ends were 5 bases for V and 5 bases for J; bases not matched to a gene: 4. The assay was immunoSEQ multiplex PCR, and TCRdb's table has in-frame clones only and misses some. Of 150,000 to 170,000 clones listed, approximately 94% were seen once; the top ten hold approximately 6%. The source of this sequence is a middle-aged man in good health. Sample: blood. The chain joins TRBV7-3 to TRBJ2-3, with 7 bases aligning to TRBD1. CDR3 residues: CASSRGGLDTQYF. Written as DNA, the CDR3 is TGTGCCAGCAGCCGAGGGGGCCTAGATACGCAGTATTTT.